The 19 T cell receptor beta chains below come from one sample, sequenced in a study of T-cell reconstitution after alpha-beta-depleted transplantation in children (TCRdb year 2016). The receptor library was made with PCR. The sequencing machine was an Illumina HiSeq 2500. TCR library preparation used molecular barcoding, with unique molecular identifiers applied to normalize quantification of the TCRbeta repertoire. TCRdb reran the public reads through fastp at Q25 and MiXCR, keeping productive beta chains. Under each unique CDR3 protein, matching rows form one entry showing the most common genes and DNA. The sample table lists roughly 160,000 distinct CDR3 sequences, 11% of them with a count of one. Roughly 13% of the sample is taken by the ten largest. What this sample's treatment or condition label stands for: allogeneic hematopoietic cell transplantation with graft depleted of TCRalphabeta T cells and CD19 B cells.

Specimen: PBMCs, collected before TCRalphabeta/CD19-depleted stem cell transplant. The origin of the receptors is a boy between 2 and 10 years old with acute myeloid leukemia, due to receive a stem cell transplant.

There are many counts of this clonotype. This chain connects TRBV5-1 to TRBJ1-2, with 10 nucleotides matching TRBD1. This CDR3 is built from 16 residues. Looked up from germline, CDR1 is SGHRS and CDR2 is YFSETQ. The J segment lost 5 bases and the V segment lost 3 bases, leaving 10 bases of the junction unmatched. The CDR3 is CASSSLPTGQGYGYTF. CDR3 nucleotides: TGCGCCAGCAGCTCACTACCCACGGGACAGGGGTATGGCTACACCTTC.

This clonotype has ten or more counts. The chain couples TRBV20-1 to TRBJ2-1, with a weak D call TRBD2 (6 bases). Trimming cost V 0 bases and J 8 bases, with 17 bases left between them. The CDR3 contains 15 residues. CDR1 is DFQATT, CDR2 SNEGSKA, per germline (reference sequence). The CDR3 DNA sequence: TGCAGTGCTAGAGACGAGACTAGTTTTGTTCATGAGCAGTTCTTC. This encodes CSARDETSFVHEQFF.

This clonotype was observed a few times. This chain links TRBV7-8 with TRBJ2-2, with 9 bases matching TRBD2. V shed 6 bases, J shed 4 bases, and the junction held 6 bases outside the gene matches. Germline V gives CDR1 SGHVS, CDR2 FQNEAQ. The CDR3 is 15 amino acids. In DNA, the CDR3 is TGTGCCAGCAGGCGGGGGGGCCGGGGCACCGGGGAGCTGTTTTTT. This gives the protein CASRRGGRGTGELFF. The whole variable domain, filled in from reference TRBV7-8 and TRBJ2-2, reads GAGVSQSPRYKVAKRGQDVALRCDPISGHVSLFWYQQALGQGPEFLTYFQNEAQLDKSGLPSDRFFAERPEGSVSTLKIQRTQQEDSAVYLCASRRGGRGTGELFFGEGSRLTVL.

V is TRBV5-1 and J is TRBJ2-3; D might be TRBD1 (6 bases). The CDR3 runs 14 residues. Per germline, CDR1 SGHRS and CDR2 YFSETQ. Trimming shortened V by 0 bases and J by 3 bases, and 8 bases separated the two germline ends. The CDR3 loop is CASSLDTGTDTQYF. In DNA form, the CDR3 reads TGCGCCAGCAGCTTGGACACAGGGACAGATACGCAGTATTTT.

This clonotype was recorded at least ten times. This chain links TRBV4-1 with TRBJ2-1; D ambiguous. The ends were cut back, 1 base at V and 8 bases at J, with 6 bases in the middle. The CDR3 is 12 residues long. The germline V gene has CDR1 MGHRA and CDR2 YSYEKL. The CDR3 region is CASSQVLDEQFF. CDR3 sequence (DNA): TGCGCCAGCAGCCAAGTCCTCGATGAGCAGTTCTTC.

CDR3 sequence: CASSEVRDIYVYEQYV. The CDR3 DNA reads TGTGCCAGCAGTGAAGTCCGGGACATTTATGTCTACGAGCAGTACGTC. This rearrangement joins TRBV2 to TRBJ2-7, with D perhaps matching TRBD1 (6 bases). This CDR3 has 16 residues. V gave up 1 base and J gave up 3 bases, with 16 bases separating them. The germline gives CDR1 SNHLY, CDR2 FYNNEI.

This clonotype occurred many times. This CDR3 reads CASRPGANTGELFF. The CDR3 DNA sequence: TGCGCCAGCAGACCAGGGGCGAACACCGGGGAGCTGTTTTTT. The rearrangement joins TRBV5-1 to TRBJ2-2; possibly TRBD1 for D (6 bases). Trimming took 5 bases from V and 0 from J, leaving 8 bases between them. The germline gives CDR1 SGHRS, CDR2 YFSETQ. CDR3 length equals 14 residues. Together with reference TRBV5-1 and TRBJ2-2, the CDR3 gives the full variable domain: KAGVTQTPRYLIKTRGQQVTLSCSPISGHRSVSWYQQTPGQGLQFLFEYFSETQRNKGNFPGRFSGRQFSNSRSEMNVSTLELGDSALYLCASRPGANTGELFFGEGSRLTVL.

This clonotype was counted at least ten times. This chain joins TRBV5-1 and TRBJ1-3; D unresolved. CDR3 size: 15 residues. Trimming stripped 3 bases from V and 0 bases from J, with 10 bases between. Germline lookup yields CDR1 SGHRS and CDR2 YFSETQ. CDR3 DNA: TGCGCCAGCAGCTCCGGGTCCCCCTCTGGAAACACCATATATTTT. This translates into CASSSGSPSGNTIYF.

This clonotype has at least ten counts. The chain links TRBV2 to TRBJ2-5; maybe TRBD1 (6 bases). The CDR3 length is 18 residues. Germline values: CDR1 SNHLY, CDR2 FYNNEI. V shed 7 bases and J shed 3 bases, with 27 bases lying between them. Here the CDR3 DNA reads TGTGCCAGCAATGCCTTTCGGGACAACCTCTCAAAGGAAGAGACCCAGTACTTC. It is translated as CASNAFRDNLSKEETQYF.

There are many counts of this clonotype. The chain recombines TRBV29-1 with TRBJ2-3; TRBD2 might be the D (6 bases). The CDR3 has 13 residues. V dropped 7 bases and J dropped 3 bases, with 14 bases sitting between them. Germline loops: CDR1 SQVTM, CDR2 ANQGSEA. For the CDR3, the DNA is TGCAGCGCAGATGGGGGGATGACAGATACGCAGTATTTT. This sequence encodes CSADGGMTDTQYF.

This clonotype was recorded at least ten times. The gene calls are TRBV15 and TRBJ2-3; 8 positions match TRBD2. The CDR3 is 15 residues long. Germline V gene sequence: CDR1 LNHNV, CDR2 YYDKDF (reference sequence). The junction had 4 bases not matched to a gene; V was cut back by 1 base and J by 4 bases. CDR3 sequence: CATSRAPGGADTQYF. CDR3 coding DNA: TGTGCCACCAGCAGAGCTCCGGGGGGGGCAGATACGCAGTATTTT.

This clonotype was recorded many times. The chain carries TRBV7-9 and TRBJ2-1; D gene ambiguous. V lost 8 bases and J 7 bases, leaving 6 bases between the germline ends. The CDR3 runs 10 residues. Germline V CDR1 and CDR2: SEHNR, FQNEAQ (reference sequence). The CDR3 region has the DNA TGTGCCAGCGGCTATAATGAGCAGTTCTTC. Amino acids: CASGYNEQFF.

This clonotype was recorded at least ten times. The chain uses TRBV20-1 and TRBJ2-1; perhaps D is TRBD1 or TRBD2 (5 bases each). The length of the CDR3 is 13 residues. CDR1 is DFQATT, CDR2 SNEGSKA, per germline (reference sequence). The V gene lost 6 bases and the J gene lost 8 bases, with 17 bases spanning the gap. CDR3 amino acids: CSALGPRGDEQFF. The CDR3 DNA reads TGCAGTGCCCTAGGTCCCCGAGGGGATGAGCAGTTCTTC.

This clonotype has ten or more counts. The J gene is TRBJ2-5, the V gene TRBV5-1; D possibly corresponds to TRBD2 (5 bases). With 5 bases removed from V and 4 bases from J, the gap between germline ends came to 12 bases. This CDR3 is 13 amino acids long. The V gene's germline CDR1 is SGHRS and CDR2 YFSETQ. The CDR3 DNA is TGCGCCAGCAGTTCAGCAGGAGGAGAGACCCAGTACTTC. Protein: CASSSAGGETQYF.

This clonotype was counted ten times or more. This sequence joins TRBV28 and TRBJ2-2; no firm D call. Trimming left V 2 bases short and J 2 bases short, with 9 bases between. This CDR3 is built from 15 residues. Germline lookup yields CDR1 MDHEN and CDR2 SYDVKM. The CDR3 sequence is CASSLTGSNTGELFF. The CDR3 DNA sequence: TGTGCCAGCAGTTTAACGGGCAGTAACACCGGGGAGCTGTTTTTT.

This clonotype was recorded at least ten times. The chain joins TRBV7-8 to TRBJ2-1; D gene ambiguous. Trimming shortened V by 7 bases and J by 0 bases, and 19 bases separated the two germline ends. This CDR3 comprises 17 residues. Germline V gives CDR1 SGHVS, CDR2 FQNEAQ. In DNA form, the CDR3 reads TGTGCCAGCACCGATCTGTGGCGGCAAAGCTCCTACAATGAGCAGTTCTTC. Translated: CASTDLWRQSSYNEQFF.

This clonotype was recorded at least ten times. The rearrangement joins TRBV7-2 to TRBJ2-7; the D is unclear. Trimming removed 2 bases at V and 2 bases at J, with 10 bases between. Germline values: CDR1 SGHTA, CDR2 FQGNSA. This CDR3 region has 14 residues. DNA for the CDR3: TGTGCCAGCAGCTTATCCCGACCGCCCTACGAGCAGTACTTC. It specifies CASSLSRPPYEQYF.

In its sample, this clonotype was seen many times. The CDR3 region is CSAQSDGVNQPQHF. The DNA of the CDR3 is TGCAGTGCTCAATCCGACGGGGTGAATCAGCCCCAGCATTTT. The chain couples TRBV20-1 to TRBJ1-5, with no clear D. Per germline, CDR1 DFQATT and CDR2 SNEGSKA (reference sequence). There are 14 residues in the CDR3. Between the trimmed V and J ends, which lost 5 bases and 4 bases, there was a span of 15 bases.

There are many counts of this clonotype. The chain employs TRBV12-3 or TRBV12-4 and TRBJ2-7; the match to TRBD2 covers 10 bases. The CDR3 runs to 15 residues. V lost 3 bases and J lost 3; bases outside the gene matches: 5. The CDR3 protein is CASSFRTSGSYEQYF. The CDR3, as DNA: TGTGCCAGCAGTTTCCGGACTAGCGGAAGCTACGAGCAGTACTTC.